The 23 T cell receptor beta chains below all came from one sample that was sequenced in a study of identifying expanded T cells in peripheral blood. Sequencing was performed with immunoSEQ multiplex PCR; in TCRdb, only in-frame clones are kept and a portion is missing. The data show some 80,000 clones, around 90% seen once. The sequenced sample consisted of blood. Source of these receptors: a person aged 18 to 75 in good health.

This clone was seen just once. This chain links TRBV6-5 with TRBJ2-5; the match to TRBD2 covers 7 bases. Unmatched junction bases numbered 4, after V lost 5 bases and J lost 1 base. The length of the CDR3 is 14 residues. Germline-derived CDR1 and CDR2 are MNHEY and SVGAGI. This chain's CDR3 is CASSRAGFQETQYF. The DNA for the CDR3 is TGTGCCAGCAGTAGAGCGGGATTCCAAGAGACCCAGTACTTC.

This chain joins TRBV19 and TRBJ2-7; 8 nucleotides line up with TRBD2. Germline trimming cut 7 bases from V and 6 bases from J; bases unmatched to any gene: 17. The CDR3 has 16 amino acids. Germline V lookup: CDR1 LNHDA, CDR2 SQIVND (reference sequence). This CDR3 reads CASTPLGNSGVAEQYF. CDR3 coding DNA: TGTGCCAGTACCCCCCTGGGGAATAGCGGGGTAGCCGAGCAGTACTTC.

The rearrangement joins TRBV15 to TRBJ2-2; weak D call: TRBD1 (6 bases). V lost 1 base and J lost 4, with 10 bases in between. Germline values: CDR1 LNHNV, CDR2 YYDKDF (reference sequence). The CDR3 has 15 amino acids. CDR3 protein: CATSRGDTTTGELFF. CDR3 bases: TGTGCCACCAGCAGAGGGGACACAACCACCGGGGAGCTGTTTTTT.

V gene TRBV7-2 combines with J gene TRBJ1-6, with D unresolved. Trimming pared 0 bases from V and 8 bases from J, leaving 8 bases between. The CDR3 loop spans 14 amino acids. Germline CDR1 and CDR2: SGHTA and FQGNSA. In DNA, the CDR3 is TGTGCCAGCAGCTTAGCCGCGGAATATTCACCCCTCCACTTT. Protein product: CASSLAAEYSPLHF.

This rearrangement joins TRBV19 to TRBJ1-1, with 10 bases aligning to TRBD1. This CDR3 comprises 15 residues. Germline trimming cut 5 bases from V and 7 bases from J; bases unmatched to any gene: 10. CDR1 is LNHDA, CDR2 SQIVND, per germline (reference sequence). Written as DNA, the CDR3 is TGTGCCAGTAGTGTGGACAGGGGGGCGGCTAGTGAAGCTTTCTTT. It encodes CASSVDRGAASEAFF.

This chain links TRBV5-1 with TRBJ2-1, with 8 bases aligning to TRBD1. In germline, CDR1 is SGHRS, CDR2 YFSETQ. V was clipped by 5 bases and J by 7 bases; unmatched bases: 5. This CDR3 region has 13 residues. The CDR3 DNA reads TGCGCCAGCAGTGGACAGGGATATAATGAGCAGTTCTTC. It encodes CASSGQGYNEQFF.

The J gene is TRBJ1-1, the V gene TRBV18; D call uncertain. Germline V gene sequence: CDR1 KGHSH, CDR2 LQKENI. The CDR3 is made up of 13 amino acids. The V end was cut by 3 bases, the J end by 1 base, with 6 bases between. CDR3 coding DNA: TGTGCCAGCTCACCGCCAGGGAACACTGAAGCTTTCTTT. This gives the protein CASSPPGNTEAFF.

The gene calls are TRBV5-5 and TRBJ1-1; unclear D gene. Germline V gene sequence: CDR1 SGHKS, CDR2 YYEKEE (reference sequence). This CDR3 has 15 amino acids. V lost 0 bases to trimming and J lost 0 bases, with 9 bases between them. CDR3 in DNA: TGTGCCAGCAGCTTGGCCATAAGGGTGAACACTGAAGCTTTCTTT. Translation: CASSLAIRVNTEAFF. The variable domain in full, completed from reference TRBV5-5 and TRBJ1-1, reads DAGVTQSPTHLIKTRGQQVTLRCSPISGHKSVSWYQQVLGQGPQFIFQYYEKEERGRGNFPDRFSARQFPNYSSELNVNALLLGDSALYLCASSLAIRVNTEAFFGQGTRLTVV.

The chain uses TRBV7-9 and TRBJ2-4, with a weak D call TRBD1 (6 bases). V was shortened by 5 bases and J by 0 bases, with 8 bases between the two germline ends. This CDR3 is built from 14 residues. The germline gives CDR1 SEHNR, CDR2 FQNEAQ (reference sequence). CDR3 DNA: TGTGCCAGCAGCCGACAGGTAGCCAAAAACATTCAGTACTTC. Residues: CASSRQVAKNIQYF.

V and J are TRBV6-5 and TRBJ2-1; 7 bases map to TRBD1. In germline, CDR1 is MNHEY, CDR2 SVGAGI. This CDR3 region has 14 residues. V gave up 6 bases and J gave up 5 bases; unmatched junction bases: 7. CDR3 loop: CASSQGVIHNEQFF. The CDR3, as DNA: TGTGCCAGCAGCCAGGGGGTGATCCACAATGAGCAGTTCTTC.

The chain recombines TRBV11-2 with TRBJ2-3; possibly TRBD2 for D (7 bases). The germline gives CDR1 SGHAT, CDR2 FQNNGV. V gave up 4 bases and J gave up 4 bases, with 18 bases separating them. The CDR3 is 16 residues long. The CDR3 spells CASSSPRGAQADTQYF. The CDR3 nucleotides are TGTGCCAGCAGCTCCCCCCGGGGGGCGCAGGCAGATACGCAGTATTTT.

On this clone: Other DNA sequences in the sample encode the same CDR3. V is TRBV18 and J is TRBJ1-5; TRBD1 aligns across 7 bases. CDR3 length equals 14 residues. The ends lost 3 bases at V and 3 bases at J; junction bases unmatched: 2. The V gene's germline CDR1 is KGHSH and CDR2 LQKENI. CDR3 bases: TGTGCCAGCTCACCGGGACAGAACAATCAGCCCCAGCATTTT. Its translation: CASSPGQNNQPQHF. Full variable domain (remainder filled in from reference TRBV18 and TRBJ1-5): NAGVMQNPRHLVRRRGQEARLRCSPMKGHSHVYWYRQLPEEGLKFMVYLQKENIIDESGMPKERFSAEFPKEGPSILRIQQVVRGDSAAYFCASSPGQNNQPQHFGDGTRLSIL.

This rearrangement joins TRBV9 to TRBJ2-1; TRBD2 might be the D (6 bases). V lost 3 bases and J lost 8, with 9 bases in between. Looked up from germline, CDR1 is SGDLS and CDR2 is YYNGEE. The CDR3 runs 12 residues. For the CDR3, the DNA is TGTGCCAGCAGCGGTAGCGGCGATGAGCAGTTCTTC. Its protein is CASSGSGDEQFF.

This chain links TRBV19 with TRBJ1-1; TRBD1 is a possible D gene (5 bases). V was cut by 5 bases and J by 0 bases, with 10 bases left in between. Germline lookup yields CDR1 LNHDA and CDR2 SQIVND (reference sequence). CDR3 size: 14 residues. The CDR3 sequence: CASSGGPLNTEAFF. DNA for the CDR3: TGTGCCAGTAGTGGGGGACCGTTGAACACTGAAGCTTTCTTT.

The genes are TRBV5-1 and TRBJ2-6, with TRBD1 as a possible D gene (6 bases). V was trimmed by 4 bases and J by 2 bases, leaving 10 bases between them. The CDR3 sequence is 15 residues long. CDR1 is SGHRS, CDR2 YFSETQ, per germline. CDR3 nucleotides: TGCGCCAGCAGCCCACAGGGACCTGGGGCCAACGTCCTGACTTTC. Protein product: CASSPQGPGANVLTF. Variable domain in full (rest from reference TRBV5-1 and TRBJ2-6): KAGVTQTPRYLIKTRGQQVTLSCSPISGHRSVSWYQQTPGQGLQFLFEYFSETQRNKGNFPGRFSGRQFSNSRSEMNVSTLELGDSALYLCASSPQGPGANVLTFGAGSRLTVL.

In DNA form, the CDR3 reads TGTGCCCTCCTAGCGGGTCCCTACGAGCAGTACTTC. It is translated as CALLAGPYEQYF. J is TRBJ2-7 and V is TRBV30; 8 nucleotides match TRBD2. V shed 8 bases, J shed 2 bases, and the junction held 5 bases outside the gene matches. Germline V gene data show CDR1 as GTSNPN and CDR2 as SVGIG (reference sequence). The CDR3 sequence is 12 residues long.

The chain carries TRBV7-7 and TRBJ2-5; TRBD1 might be the D (6 bases). This CDR3 region has 13 residues. The V end lost 7 bases, the J end lost 7 bases, and 16 bases lay between the germline ends. Per the germline V gene, CDR1 is SSHAT and CDR2 is FNYEAQ (reference sequence). CDR3 DNA sequence: TGTGCCAGCACCTCGTCGTTGGGGGCGACCCAGTACTTC. It specifies CASTSSLGATQYF.

This clone was found a few times. The chain joins TRBV5-5 to TRBJ2-1; D may be TRBD2 (5 bases). The CDR3 is made up of 13 amino acids. CDR1 is SGHKS and CDR2 is YYEKEE in the germline V gene (reference sequence). Trimming removed 4 bases from V and 10 bases from J, with 15 bases in between. CDR3 in DNA: TGTGCCAGCAGCACGATTAACTCGGGAGAGCAGTTCTTC. Protein sequence: CASSTINSGEQFF.

This chain links TRBV5-1 with TRBJ2-5; perhaps TRBD1 as D (5 bases). V lost 1 base and J 5 bases, leaving 12 bases between the germline ends. The CDR3 spans 14 residues. Germline V gene data show CDR1 as SGHRS and CDR2 as YFSETQ. This CDR3 is CASSLQGTGETQYF. The CDR3 DNA reads TGCGCCAGCAGCTTGCAGGGAACCGGGGAGACCCAGTACTTC.

This clone was detected once. The rearrangement joins TRBV18 to TRBJ1-3; D not certain. CDR1 is KGHSH and CDR2 is LQKENI in the germline V gene. The CDR3 consists of 15 residues. The V and J ends lost 2 bases and 0 bases respectively, with 8 bases between them. CDR3 loop: CASSPLGNSGNTIYF. The CDR3, as DNA: TGTGCCAGCTCACCATTGGGAAACTCTGGAAACACCATATATTTT.

The genes are TRBV6-1 and TRBJ2-7; the D is unclear. The CDR3 runs to 12 residues. Trimming removed 10 bases at V and 3 bases at J, with 13 bases between. Germline V lookup: CDR1 MNHNS, CDR2 SASEGT. The CDR3 sequence is CAISNRYYEQYF. DNA for the CDR3: TGTGCCATATCAAACCGATACTACGAGCAGTACTTC.

V usage is TRBV29-1 and J usage is TRBJ2-5, with D tentatively TRBD1 (5 bases). V lost 6 bases and J lost 5, with 13 bases in between. CDR3 length: 12 amino acids. Germline CDR1 reads SQVTM; CDR2 reads ANQGSEA. The CDR3 DNA follows: TGCAGCGTCCATTTGGCAGGGGAGACCCAGTACTTC. Translating it yields CSVHLAGETQYF.

The rearrangement uses TRBV6-1 and TRBJ1-6; no clear D gene. Germline V gives CDR1 MNHNS, CDR2 SASEGT. Trimming removed 5 bases from V and 5 bases from J, with 7 bases in between. The CDR3 has 13 amino acids. CDR3 amino acids: CASSRQNNSPLHF. The CDR3 bases are TGTGCCAGCAGTAGGCAAAATAATTCACCCCTCCACTTT.